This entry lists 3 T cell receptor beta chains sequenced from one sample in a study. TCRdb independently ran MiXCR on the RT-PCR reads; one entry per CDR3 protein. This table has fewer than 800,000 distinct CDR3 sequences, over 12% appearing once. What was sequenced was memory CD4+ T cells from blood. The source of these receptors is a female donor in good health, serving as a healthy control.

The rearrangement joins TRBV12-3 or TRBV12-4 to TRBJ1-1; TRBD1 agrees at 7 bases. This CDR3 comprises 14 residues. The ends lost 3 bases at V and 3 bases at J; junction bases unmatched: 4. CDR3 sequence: CASSFLTGDTEAFF. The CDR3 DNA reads TGTGCCAGCAGTTTCTTAACAGGGGACACTGAAGCTTTCTTT.

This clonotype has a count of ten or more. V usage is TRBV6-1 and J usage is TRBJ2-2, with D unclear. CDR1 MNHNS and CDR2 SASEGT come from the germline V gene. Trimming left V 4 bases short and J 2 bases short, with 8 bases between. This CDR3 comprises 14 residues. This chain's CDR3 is CASSVLGNTGELFF. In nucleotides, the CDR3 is TGTGCCAGCAGTGTTCTCGGAAACACCGGGGAGCTGTTTTTT.

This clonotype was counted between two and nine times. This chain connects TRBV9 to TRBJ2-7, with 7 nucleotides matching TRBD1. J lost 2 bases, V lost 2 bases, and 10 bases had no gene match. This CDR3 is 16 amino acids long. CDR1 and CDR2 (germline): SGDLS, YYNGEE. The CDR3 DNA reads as TGTGCCAGCAGCGTGGACGGGACAGCAAAAACCTACGAGCAGTACTTC. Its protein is CASSVDGTAKTYEQYF.